This entry describes one T cell receptor beta chain. This entry belongs to a study of blood T cell repertoires in COVID-19. In the study overall: The analysed material was cDNA or gDNA that came from T cells, B-cell-depleted T cells, or PBMCs.

CDR3 length: 16 amino acids. Germline CDR1 is LGHDT and CDR2 is YNNKEL (reference sequence). With V trimmed by 4 bases and J by 5 bases, 7 bases remained unmatched. Here immunoSEQ multiplex PCR was the method, and the copy in TCRdb shows in-frame clones only, minus some. The sample records approximately 56,000 clones, over 75% being singletons. The V gene is TRBV3-1 (or the pseudogene TRBV3-2), the J gene TRBJ2-1, with 11 bases lining up with TRBD2. The source material was peripheral blood. The source is a woman aged 80 or older with COVID-19, enrolled during active disease. The CDR3, as DNA: TGTGCCAGCAGCCCGAGGGGTAGCGGGAGGGACAATGAGCAGTTCTTC. Amino acid sequence: CASSPRGSGRDNEQFF.